The 12 T cell receptor beta chains in this list originate from one sample, sequenced in a study of low-dose radiotherapy and immunotherapy resistance in tumors (dated by TCRdb to 2021 to 2024). First-strand cDNA was synthesized using Superscript III and a set of TRAV- and TRBV-specific primers, so that both TCRalpha and TCRbeta chains were covered. TCRs were amplified for about 18 PCR cycles with Phusion, using a constant-region primer paired with the adapter attached to the V primers. In TCRdb, the public reads were trimmed at Q25 with fastp and aligned with MiXCR, with productive beta chains retained. Rows are combined by CDR3 protein, so each entry shows the most common genes and DNA. This sample lists about 7,900 distinct CDR3 sequences; roughly 57% were detected once. About 8.5% of the sample is held by the ten biggest clonotypes. The receptors derive from a human donor with advanced metastatic prostate, ovarian, gallbladder or colorectal cancer (not recorded which). This table probably holds off-target reads from a library built for another chain.

The chain couples TRBV28 to TRBJ2-7; D is possibly TRBD2 (6 bases). V dropped 8 bases and J dropped 5 bases, with 22 bases sitting between them. Germline CDR1 MDHEN, CDR2 SYDVKM. The CDR3 is 15 residues long. CDR3 protein: CASPGPGGVVDEQYF. DNA of the CDR3: TGTGCCAGCCCGGGACCGGGCGGGGTCGTGGACGAGCAGTACTTC.

The chain joins TRBV12-3 or TRBV12-4 to TRBJ2-1; 7 bases line up with TRBD2. The CDR3 consists of 16 residues. Germline trimming cut 1 base from V and 2 bases from J; bases unmatched to any gene: 5. CDR3 DNA sequence: TGTGCCAGCAGTTTAGACCAGCGGGGCCCCTACAATGAGCAGTTCTTC. Translated: CASSLDQRGPYNEQFF.

The gene calls are TRBV7-2 and TRBJ1-2; 7 bases agree with TRBD1. This CDR3 has 15 residues. The ends lost 6 bases at V and 5 bases at J; junction bases unmatched: 12. Per germline, CDR1 SGHTA and CDR2 FQGNSA. The DNA for the CDR3 is TGTGCCAGCAGTCGGACCGGGACAGAGAGTTATGGCTACACCTTC. Residues: CASSRTGTESYGYTF.

This clonotype appeared a few times. The genes are TRBV28 and TRBJ2-7, with D possibly being TRBD1 (5 bases). With 7 bases removed from V and 2 bases from J, the gap between germline ends came to 12 bases. Germline V gives CDR1 MDHEN, CDR2 SYDVKM. CDR3 length: 13 residues. This CDR3 is CASTDDSPYEQYF. The DNA of the CDR3 is TGTGCCAGCACCGACGACAGCCCCTACGAGCAGTACTTC.

Only one count was recorded for this clonotype. The genes are TRBV11-1 and TRBJ2-1, with a tentative D call TRBD2 (6 bases). V was cut by 5 bases and J by 0 bases, with 14 bases left in between. CDR3 length equals 16 residues. CDR1 SGHAT and CDR2 FQDESV come from the germline V gene (reference sequence). CDR3 sequence: CASSHWGTDSYNEQFF. The CDR3 nucleotides are TGTGCCAGCAGCCATTGGGGGACTGACTCCTACAATGAGCAGTTCTTC.

Note on this clonotype: At one of its ends the junction is not consistent with the germline gene, which may arise from a read error. The rearrangement links TRBV9 to TRBJ1-6; no definite D call. Germline V gene lookup returns CDR1 SGDLS and CDR2 YYNGEE. The CDR3 has 14 residues. CDR3 sequence reads: CAFMKHANAGKSTF. CDR3 DNA: TGTGCTTTCATGAAGCATGCCAATGCAGGCAAATCAACCTTT.

The rearrangement links TRBV5-1 to TRBJ1-2, with TRBD1 identical over 7 bases. The CDR3 length is 16 residues. The junction had 16 bases not matched to a gene; V was cut back by 4 bases and J by 7 bases. Germline V gene lookup returns CDR1 SGHRS and CDR2 YFSETQ. The CDR3 nucleotides are TGCGCCAGCAGCCCTGGGGGACAGCCCATTGAGGGTGGCTACACCTTC. The encoded protein is CASSPGGQPIEGGYTF.

This chain uses TRBV28 with TRBJ2-1; D is unclear. CDR3 size: 16 residues. Between the trimmed V and J ends, which lost 5 bases and 3 bases, there was a span of 17 bases. Looked up from germline, CDR1 is MDHEN and CDR2 is SYDVKM. In nucleotides, the CDR3 is TGTGCCAGCAGTAAATTAGCCGCAGAAGTCTACAATGAGCAGTTCTTC. Amino acid sequence: CASSKLAAEVYNEQFF.

V gene TRBV7-2 combines with J gene TRBJ1-1; the D is unclear. This CDR3 is 14 amino acids long. The germline V and J ends were trimmed by 2 bases and 1 base, with 8 bases remaining between them. CDR1 is SGHTA, CDR2 FQGNSA, per germline. The CDR3 bases are TGTGCCAGCAGCTTATCTACGGGGAACACTGAAGCTTTCTTT. Its translation: CASSLSTGNTEAFF.

The chain recombines TRBV2 with TRBJ2-1; maybe TRBD2 (5 bases). The CDR3 spans 13 residues. V gave up 3 bases and J gave up 8 bases, with 11 bases separating them. The germline CDR1 and CDR2 sequences are SNHLY and FYNNEI. The CDR3 spells CASSEEVNDEQFF. CDR3 nucleotide sequence: TGTGCCAGCAGTGAGGAGGTCAACGATGAGCAGTTCTTC. The full variable domain, completed using reference TRBV2 and TRBJ2-1, is EPEVTQTPSHQVTQMGQEVILRCVPISNHLYFYWYRQILGQKVEFLVSFYNNEISEKSEIFDDQFSVERPDGSNFTLKIRSTKLEDSAMYFCASSEEVNDEQFFGPGTRLTVL.

This clonotype has a handful of counts. This chain connects TRBV24-1 to TRBJ2-1, with D tentatively TRBD1 (6 bases). Germline V gene sequence: CDR1 KGHDR, CDR2 SFDVKD. The germline V and J ends were trimmed by 9 bases and 6 bases, with 17 bases remaining between them. The CDR3 is made up of 14 amino acids. This CDR3 reads CATGGAGLLNEQFF. The CDR3 DNA reads as TGTGCCACCGGGGGCGCAGGGTTACTCAATGAGCAGTTCTTC.

Judged by abundance, this clonotype is medium-sized. The chain has TRBV5-4 and TRBJ2-3, with D perhaps matching TRBD2 (6 bases). This CDR3 is built from 12 residues. Germline V gives CDR1 SGHNT, CDR2 YYREEE (reference sequence). Trimming cost V 3 bases and J 14 bases, with 16 bases left between them. The CDR3 DNA reads TGTGCCAGCAGCTCCGGGACTGCAGACCCGTATTTT. Its translation: CASSSGTADPYF.